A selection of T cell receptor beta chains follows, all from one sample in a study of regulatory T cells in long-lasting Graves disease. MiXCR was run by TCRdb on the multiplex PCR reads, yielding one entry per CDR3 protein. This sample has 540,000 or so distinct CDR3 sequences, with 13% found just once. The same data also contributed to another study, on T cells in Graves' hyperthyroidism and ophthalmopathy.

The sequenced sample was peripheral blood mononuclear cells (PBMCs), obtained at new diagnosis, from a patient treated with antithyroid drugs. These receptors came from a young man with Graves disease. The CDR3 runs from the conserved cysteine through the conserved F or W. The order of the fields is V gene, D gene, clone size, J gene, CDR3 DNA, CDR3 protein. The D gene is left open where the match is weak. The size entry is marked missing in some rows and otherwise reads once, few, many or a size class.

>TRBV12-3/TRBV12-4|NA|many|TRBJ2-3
TGTGCCAGCAGTCTCCAACCAGGGGCCGATACGCAGTATTTT
CASSLQPGADTQYF
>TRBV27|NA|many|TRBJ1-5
TGTGCCAGCAGTTTAGTACGGGGGTATCAGCCCCAGCATTTT
CASSLVRGYQPQHF
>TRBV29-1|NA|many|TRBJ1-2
TGCAGCGTTGGTGATCCAGATGGCTACACCTTC
CSVGDPDGYTF
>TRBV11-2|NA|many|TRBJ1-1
TGTGCCAGCAGAGGGGACGGGAACACTGAAGCTTTCTTT
CASRGDGNTEAFF
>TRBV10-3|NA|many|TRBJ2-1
TGTGCCATCTTGGGGGTCGAGGGGCAGTTCTTC
CAILGVEGQFF
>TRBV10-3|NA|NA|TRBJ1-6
TGTGCCATCGTAATAACTTCACCCCTCCACTTT
CAIVITSPLHF
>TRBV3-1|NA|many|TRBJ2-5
TGTGCCAGCGCTTGGGGGGCGCTCCAAGAGACCCAGTACTTC
CASAWGALQETQYF
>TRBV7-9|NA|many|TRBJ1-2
TGTGCCAGCAGCTTAGATCGGGGAAGAGATGGCTACACCTTC
CASSLDRGRDGYTF
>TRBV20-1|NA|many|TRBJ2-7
TGCAGTGCTAGCCTGCCCATAGGGGGCTACGAGCAGTACTTC
CSASLPIGGYEQYF
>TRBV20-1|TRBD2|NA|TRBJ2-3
TGCAGTGCAGAACCCAAGGGACTAGCGGACAATGATACGCAGTATTTT
CSAEPKGLADNDTQYF
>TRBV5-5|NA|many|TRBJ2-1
TGTGCCAGCAGCTCCCGGGGCCTCAATGAGCAGTTCTTC
CASSSRGLNEQFF
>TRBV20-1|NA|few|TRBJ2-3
TGCAGTGCTAGATCTAGCCGGGGGTCCGATACGCAGTATTTT
CSARSSRGSDTQYF
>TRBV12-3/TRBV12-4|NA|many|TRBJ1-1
TGTGCCAGCACCAGAGCTACAGGGAACACTGAAGCTTTCTTT
CASTRATGNTEAFF
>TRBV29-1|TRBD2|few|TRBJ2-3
TGCAGCGCAGCGGGAGGATGGCAGGGACGTACAGATACGCAGTATTTT
CSAAGGWQGRTDTQYF
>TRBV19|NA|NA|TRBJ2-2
TGTGCCACCCTGGACGTCTCGAACACCGGGGAGCTGTTTTTT
CATLDVSNTGELFF
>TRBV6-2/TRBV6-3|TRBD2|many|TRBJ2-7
TGTGCCAGCAGCCGAGTTCTGACCGGGACTAGCGGAGGCGAGCAGTACTTC
CASSRVLTGTSGGEQYF
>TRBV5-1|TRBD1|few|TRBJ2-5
TGCGCCAGCAGCTTGGGAGCGGGACAGGGGATCCAAGAGACCCAGTACTTC
CASSLGAGQGIQETQYF
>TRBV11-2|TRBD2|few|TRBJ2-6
TGTGCCAGCAGCTTAGATTCCGGGACAGGACTAGCGGGTGCGGGCTCTGGGGCCAACGTCCTGACTTTC
CASSLDSGTGLAGAGSGANVLTF
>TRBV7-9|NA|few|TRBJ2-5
TGTGCCAGCAGCTTTCCCCAGGGCGGGGAGACCCAGTACTTC
CASSFPQGGETQYF
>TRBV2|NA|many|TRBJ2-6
TGTGCCAGCAGTGCCCCAAACGTAGGACTGGGGGCCAACGTCCTGACTTTC
CASSAPNVGLGANVLTF
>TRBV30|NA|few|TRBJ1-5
TGTGCCTGGAGTGTCGGGCCAAATCAGCCCCAGCATTTT
CAWSVGPNQPQHF
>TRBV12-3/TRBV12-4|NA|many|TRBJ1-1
TGTGCCAGCAGTCGGATGGCAGGGATATCTGAAGCTTTCTTT
CASSRMAGISEAFF
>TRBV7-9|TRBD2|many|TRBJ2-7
TGTGCCAGCAGCTTAGTGGGTGGACTAGCGGGAGACGAGCAGTACTTC
CASSLVGGLAGDEQYF
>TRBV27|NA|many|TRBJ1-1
TGTGCCAGCAGTTCGTCATGGCAGAACACTGAAGCTTTCTTT
CASSSSWQNTEAFF
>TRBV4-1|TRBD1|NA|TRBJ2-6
TGCGCCAGCAGCCACGCAGGGGGCCTCTCTGGGGCCAACGTCCTGACTTTC
CASSHAGGLSGANVLTF
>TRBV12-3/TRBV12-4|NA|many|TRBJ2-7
TGTGCCAGCGGCGTGAATAGGCTTAACGAGCAGTACTTC
CASGVNRLNEQYF
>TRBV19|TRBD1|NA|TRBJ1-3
TGTGCCAGCGATTCGACAGGGGTTGGAAACACCATATATTTT
CASDSTGVGNTIYF
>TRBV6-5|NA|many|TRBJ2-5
TGTGCCAGCAGTTACTCCGATAGGGATCAAGAGACCCAGTACTTC
CASSYSDRDQETQYF
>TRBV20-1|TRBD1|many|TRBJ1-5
TGCAGTGCTTTATCAGACAGGGGCTTTGGGAGCAATCAGCCCCAGCATTTT
CSALSDRGFGSNQPQHF
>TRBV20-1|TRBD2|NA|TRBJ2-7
TGCAGTGCTATTCGACTAGCGGGAGACAATGAGCAGTACTTC
CSAIRLAGDNEQYF
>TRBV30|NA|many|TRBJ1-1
TGTGCCTGGGGCATGACAGCTTTCTTT
CAWGMTAFF
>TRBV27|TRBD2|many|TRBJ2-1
TGTGCCAGCGACCGCCTAGCGGGCCCTTACAATGAGCAGTTCTTC
CASDRLAGPYNEQFF
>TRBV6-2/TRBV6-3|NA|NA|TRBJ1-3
TGTGCCAGCAGTTACTCCCTCTCTGGAAACACCATATATTTT
CASSYSLSGNTIYF
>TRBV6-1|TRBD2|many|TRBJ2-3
TGTGCCAGCAAACCTAGCGGAACCACAGATACGCAGTATTTT
CASKPSGTTDTQYF